This entry features one T cell receptor (beta chain) sequence. No antigen is known for it. The data derive from a study of shared clonotypes between healthy human individuals. Study findings and constraints: Naive subsets, compared against memory subsets, generally had larger estimated richness values. Clonotypes not shared had lower generation probabilities than those common to all four donors.

Sequencing was performed with immunoSEQ multiplex PCR; in TCRdb, only in-frame clones are kept and a portion is missing. In the table there are hundreds of thousands of clones, 73% of which are singletons. Between the trimmed V and J ends, which lost 4 bases and 3 bases, there was a span of 4 bases. This CDR3 has 12 residues. Germline values: CDR1 MDHEN, CDR2 SYDVKM. The source is a woman in her twenties or thirties in good health. V usage is TRBV28 and J usage is TRBJ2-4; D remains unclear. The sample was memory CD4+ T cells sorted from blood. Subset meaning: CD45RA-negative fraction. Written as DNA, the CDR3 is TGTGCCAGCAGTTCTGACAAAAACATTCAGTACTTC. It specifies CASSSDKNIQYF.